The rows below give T cell receptor beta chains drawn from one sample of a study of blood T cells in healthy people across ages. TCRdb re-derived calls from the 5' RACE reads in MiXCR, one entry per CDR3 protein. There are hundreds of thousands of distinct CDR3 sequences in the sample; about 42% occur only once, and under 20% lies in the top ten. Sequenced: blood. These receptors were taken from a man aged 60-69 years in good health. CDR3s include the opening cysteine and the closing phenylalanine or tryptophan. A D gene is named only where the DNA matches it firmly. Clone size is stated in some rows and not others, as once, few, many or a class when expanded.

j_gene: TRBJ2-1
abundance: .
v_gene: TRBV29-1
d_gene: .
CDR3nt: TGCAGCGTTGATAGTAGGGCTAGAAGCGGTCATGAGCAGTTCTTC
CDR3aa: CSVDSRARSGHEQFF

j_gene: TRBJ2-7
abundance: few
v_gene: TRBV28
d_gene: .
CDR3nt: TGTGCCAGCGCCAGGGGGGGCTACGAGCAGTACTTC
CDR3aa: CASARGGYEQYF

j_gene: TRBJ1-1
abundance: once
v_gene: TRBV5-1
d_gene: .
CDR3nt: TGCGCCAGCAGCTTTCGGGGTGTCGGAGCTTTCTTT
CDR3aa: CASSFRGVGAFF

j_gene: TRBJ2-6
abundance: few
v_gene: TRBV25-1
d_gene: .
CDR3nt: TGTGCCAGCAGTGAATACAGCTCTGGGGCCAACGTCCTGACTTTC
CDR3aa: CASSEYSSGANVLTF

j_gene: TRBJ2-1
abundance: .
v_gene: TRBV7-2
d_gene: .
CDR3nt: TGTGCCAGCAGCTTCCCCTCAACGGGACGCCAGGCCAAGGAGCAGTTCTTC
CDR3aa: CASSFPSTGRQAKEQFF

j_gene: TRBJ2-1
abundance: .
v_gene: TRBV6-6
d_gene: .
CDR3nt: TGTGCCAGCAGTACCGGGACGGGATGGAATGAGCAGTTCTTC
CDR3aa: CASSTGTGWNEQFF

j_gene: TRBJ2-3
abundance: .
v_gene: TRBV21-1
d_gene: .
CDR3nt: TGTGCCAGCAGCACGGAAATGTCGGTCCGCCGCACAGATACGCAGTATTTT
CDR3aa: CASSTEMSVRRTDTQYF

j_gene: TRBJ1-6
abundance: .
v_gene: TRBV7-9
d_gene: .
CDR3nt: TGTGCCAGCAGCTCGGACACGGTGAATTCACCCCTCCACTTT
CDR3aa: CASSSDTVNSPLHF

j_gene: TRBJ2-5
abundance: .
v_gene: TRBV7-3
d_gene: .
CDR3nt: TGTGCCAGCAGCTCATCAGGGGGGTTTAGAGAGACCCAGTACTTC
CDR3aa: CASSSSGGFRETQYF

j_gene: TRBJ2-3
abundance: .
v_gene: TRBV5-1
d_gene: .
CDR3nt: TGCGCCAGCAGCTTTGACACCTACACAGATACGCAGTATTTT
CDR3aa: CASSFDTYTDTQYF

j_gene: TRBJ1-4
abundance: .
v_gene: TRBV5-1
d_gene: TRBD1
CDR3nt: TGCGCCAGCAGCTTCGCCGGGACAGTCAATGAAAAACTGTTTTTT
CDR3aa: CASSFAGTVNEKLFF

j_gene: TRBJ2-2
abundance: .
v_gene: TRBV2
d_gene: TRBD1
CDR3nt: TGTGCCAGCAACGCTTTACAGGGGTACACCGGGGAGCTGTTTTTT
CDR3aa: CASNALQGYTGELFF

j_gene: TRBJ1-2
abundance: .
v_gene: TRBV6-6
d_gene: .
CDR3nt: TGTGCCAGCAGGCTCAGGGGAAGTAATGTTGGCTACACCTTC
CDR3aa: CASRLRGSNVGYTF

j_gene: TRBJ2-1
abundance: .
v_gene: TRBV6-6
d_gene: .
CDR3nt: TGTGCCAGCAGTTACTCGACCGCAACCTACAATGAGCAGTTCTTC
CDR3aa: CASSYSTATYNEQFF

j_gene: TRBJ1-1
abundance: once
v_gene: TRBV27
d_gene: .
CDR3nt: TGTGCCAGCGGCTCCTGGACGGGGAACACTGAAGCTTTCTTT
CDR3aa: CASGSWTGNTEAFF

j_gene: TRBJ2-5
abundance: .
v_gene: TRBV27
d_gene: TRBD1
CDR3nt: TGTGCCAGCACCACGCAGGAAGGGGGCGCGAAGACCCAGTACTTC
CDR3aa: CASTTQEGGAKTQYF

j_gene: TRBJ2-1
abundance: many
v_gene: TRBV6-1
d_gene: .
CDR3nt: TGTGCCAGCAGTGATGGTGACAGCTACAATGAGCAGTTCTTC
CDR3aa: CASSDGDSYNEQFF

j_gene: TRBJ1-2
abundance: many
v_gene: TRBV11-3
d_gene: .
CDR3nt: TGTGCCAGCAGCTTAGAAAGAACGGGAAGAAATGGCTACACCTTC
CDR3aa: CASSLERTGRNGYTF

j_gene: TRBJ2-5
abundance: .
v_gene: TRBV20-1
d_gene: .
CDR3nt: TGCAGTGCCAGGTCACTCCAAGAGACCCAGTACTTC
CDR3aa: CSARSLQETQYF

j_gene: TRBJ2-1
abundance: .
v_gene: TRBV20-1
d_gene: .
CDR3nt: TGCAGTGTTAGTACCGCCGGGGTACACTACAATGAGCAGTTCTTC
CDR3aa: CSVSTAGVHYNEQFF

j_gene: TRBJ2-1
abundance: .
v_gene: TRBV6-5
d_gene: TRBD2
CDR3nt: TGTGCCAGCAGTTACGCTAGCGGGGGGGCCCCGGTGGTGTTCTTC
CDR3aa: CASSYASGGAPVVFF

j_gene: TRBJ2-1
abundance: few
v_gene: TRBV12-3/TRBV12-4
d_gene: .
CDR3nt: TGTGCCTCCCGAGACGGGTGGCGCTTTGAGCAGTTCTTC
CDR3aa: CASRDGWRFEQFF

j_gene: TRBJ2-1
abundance: .
v_gene: TRBV7-9
d_gene: .
CDR3nt: TGTGCCAGCAGCCGGACGGGGACGCAGTTCTTC
CDR3aa: CASSRTGTQFF

j_gene: TRBJ2-7
abundance: few
v_gene: TRBV7-4
d_gene: .
CDR3nt: TGTGCCAGCAGCTTTCGTACCCAAGCCGTCCTTCCCTGGGGCGAGCAGTACTTC
CDR3aa: CASSFRTQAVLPWGEQYF

j_gene: TRBJ2-7
abundance: .
v_gene: TRBV7-2
d_gene: TRBD1
CDR3nt: TGTGCCAGCAGCTTAGGCTTGGGACAGGGAGGATCCGAGCAGTACTTC
CDR3aa: CASSLGLGQGGSEQYF

j_gene: TRBJ2-7
abundance: few
v_gene: TRBV20-1
d_gene: .
CDR3nt: TGCAGTGCTAGAGAACGACTAGTTCGGGACGAGCAGTACTTC
CDR3aa: CSARERLVRDEQYF

j_gene: TRBJ1-2
abundance: few
v_gene: TRBV6-5
d_gene: .
CDR3nt: TGTGCCAGCACCCGGAATTTCAGAGGGAATAACTATGGCTACACCTTC
CDR3aa: CASTRNFRGNNYGYTF

j_gene: TRBJ2-1
abundance: few
v_gene: TRBV5-4
d_gene: TRBD2
CDR3nt: TGTGCCAGCAGCCCCGGAGTAGCGGGGTGGTCGGGTGAGCAGTTCTTC
CDR3aa: CASSPGVAGWSGEQFF

j_gene: TRBJ1-4
abundance: .
v_gene: TRBV25-1
d_gene: .
CDR3nt: TGTGCCAGCAGCAGGGTAGAAGATGAAAAACTGTTTTTT
CDR3aa: CASSRVEDEKLFF

j_gene: TRBJ2-5
abundance: few
v_gene: TRBV7-2
d_gene: TRBD2
CDR3nt: TGTGCCAGCAGCGGAGAACTTAGCGGGGCAGAGACCCAGTACTTC
CDR3aa: CASSGELSGAETQYF

j_gene: TRBJ1-2
abundance: few
v_gene: TRBV7-9
d_gene: .
CDR3nt: TGTGCCAGCAGCACTGGACGGAACTATGGCTACACCTTC
CDR3aa: CASSTGRNYGYTF

j_gene: TRBJ2-7
abundance: .
v_gene: TRBV7-2
d_gene: .
CDR3nt: TGTGCCAGCAGCGTCGACAACACCTACGAGCAGTACTTC
CDR3aa: CASSVDNTYEQYF

j_gene: TRBJ2-7
abundance: .
v_gene: TRBV5-1
d_gene: .
CDR3nt: TGCGCCAGCTGGATGGGTCCTCCGGGGAATGAGCAGTACTTC
CDR3aa: CASWMGPPGNEQYF

j_gene: TRBJ2-7
abundance: .
v_gene: TRBV16
d_gene: TRBD2
CDR3nt: TGTGCCAGCAGCGCCCAACTAGCGGGGCGACACTACGAGCAGTACTTC
CDR3aa: CASSAQLAGRHYEQYF

j_gene: TRBJ2-1
abundance: .
v_gene: TRBV4-1
d_gene: TRBD2
CDR3nt: TGCGCCAGCAGCCCGCGGGGGAGCAATGAGCAGTTCTTC
CDR3aa: CASSPRGSNEQFF

j_gene: TRBJ2-5
abundance: .
v_gene: TRBV5-1
d_gene: .
CDR3nt: TGCGCCAGCGATACGGGGGGCAGTGGAAAAGAGACCCAGTACTTC
CDR3aa: CASDTGGSGKETQYF